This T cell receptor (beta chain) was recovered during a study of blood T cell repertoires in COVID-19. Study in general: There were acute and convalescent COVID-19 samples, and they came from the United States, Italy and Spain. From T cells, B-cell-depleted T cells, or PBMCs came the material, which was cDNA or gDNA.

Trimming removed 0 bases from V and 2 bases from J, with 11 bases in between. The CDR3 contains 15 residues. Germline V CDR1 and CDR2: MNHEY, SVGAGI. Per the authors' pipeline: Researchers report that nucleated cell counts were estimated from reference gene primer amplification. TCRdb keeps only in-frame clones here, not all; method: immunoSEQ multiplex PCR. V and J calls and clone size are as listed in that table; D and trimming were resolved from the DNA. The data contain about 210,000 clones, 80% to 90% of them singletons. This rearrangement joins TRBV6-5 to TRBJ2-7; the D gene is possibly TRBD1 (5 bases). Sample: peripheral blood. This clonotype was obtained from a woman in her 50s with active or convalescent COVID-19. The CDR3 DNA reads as TGTGCCAGCAGTTACTCCCCAGACAGTGCCTACGAGCAGTACTTC. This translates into CASSYSPDSAYEQYF.